This TCR beta chain was found in a study of T cell responses to AZD1222 COVID-19 vaccine. Study conclusions and caveats: Donors, mostly white British, included more females; clonal diversity was possibly underestimated. At baseline, just five to seven AZD1222 recipients tested seropositive.

This table comes from immunoSEQ multiplex PCR, and its TCRdb copy is limited to in-frame clones, with some not included. The sample lists around 99,000 clones; more than 80% were seen once. This CDR3 contains 16 residues. On this clone itself: What it binds is not known.

The receptor was derived from an adult in good health. The V and J genes are TRBV12-2 and TRBJ2-3; no check of the table's D call, TRBD2, against the DNA was made. TRBV12-2 is a recognized pseudogene. Source: peripheral blood, taken on day 0 of AZD1222 vaccination. The CDR3 loop reads CASRLVAGVRTDTQYF. CDR3 sequence (DNA): TGTGCAAGTCGCTTAGTCGCGGGGGTCCGCACAGATACGCAGTATTTT.